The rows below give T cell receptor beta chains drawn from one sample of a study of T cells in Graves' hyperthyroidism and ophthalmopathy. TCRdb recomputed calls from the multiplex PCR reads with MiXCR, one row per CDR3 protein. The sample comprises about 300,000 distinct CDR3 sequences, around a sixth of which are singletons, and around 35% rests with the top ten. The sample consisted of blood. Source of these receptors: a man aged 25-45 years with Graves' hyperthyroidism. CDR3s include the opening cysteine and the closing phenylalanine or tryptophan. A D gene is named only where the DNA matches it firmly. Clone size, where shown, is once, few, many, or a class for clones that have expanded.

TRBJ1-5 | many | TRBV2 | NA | TGTGCCAGCAGTGAAGCTGCCCACAATCAGCCCCAGCATTTT | CASSEAAHNQPQHF
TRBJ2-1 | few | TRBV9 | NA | TGTGCCAGCAGCGTAGCGAGTAGGGGTCAAGGTAACAATGAGCAGTTCTTC | CASSVASRGQGNNEQFF
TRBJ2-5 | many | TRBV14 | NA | TGTGCCAGCAGCCAAGTACGGGACCAAGAGACCCAGTACTTC | CASSQVRDQETQYF
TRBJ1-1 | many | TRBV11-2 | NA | TGTGCCAGCTGCGCAGGCGGGACTGAAGCTTTCTTT | CASCAGGTEAFF
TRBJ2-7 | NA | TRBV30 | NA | TGTGCCTGGAGTAATACCTACGAGCAGTACTTC | CAWSNTYEQYF
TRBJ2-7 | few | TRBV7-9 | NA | TGTGCCAGCAGCTGGGAGGAAGAGGGGTACGAGCAGTACTTC | CASSWEEEGYEQYF
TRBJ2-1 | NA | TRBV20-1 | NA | TGCAGTGCTAGTGTTCCTCTGGCCCCAAATGAGCAGTTCTTC | CSASVPLAPNEQFF
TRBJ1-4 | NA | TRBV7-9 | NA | TGTGCCAGCAGCTTAGAACAGGGTGAGGGTGAAAAACTGTTTTTT | CASSLEQGEGEKLFF
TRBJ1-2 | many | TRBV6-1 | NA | TGTGCCAGCAGTACCCCCTTCCGTGGAGACTATGGCTACACCTTC | CASSTPFRGDYGYTF
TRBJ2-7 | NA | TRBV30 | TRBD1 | TGTGCCTGGAGGTACGACAGGGGACCCTACGAGCAGTACTTC | CAWRYDRGPYEQYF
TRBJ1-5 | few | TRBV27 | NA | TGTGCCAGCAGTTTCAGGGATAGCAATCAGCCCCAGCATTTT | CASSFRDSNQPQHF
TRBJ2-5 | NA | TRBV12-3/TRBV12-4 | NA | TGTGCCAGCAGTTTAACGTTCTCTGAGACCCAGTACTTC | CASSLTFSETQYF
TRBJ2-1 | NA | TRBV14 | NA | TGTGCCAGCAGCCAAGATACACAGGGAGTATACAATGAGCAGTTCTTC | CASSQDTQGVYNEQFF
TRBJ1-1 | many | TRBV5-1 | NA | TGCGCCAGCAGCTTGGGGGCAGGGCGGGGCACTGAAGCTTTCTTT | CASSLGAGRGTEAFF
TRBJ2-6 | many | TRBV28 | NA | TGTGCCAGCAGCCTCCAGTCTGGGGCCAACGTCCTGACTTTC | CASSLQSGANVLTF
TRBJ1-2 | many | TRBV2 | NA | TGTGCCAGCAGAGGGACGGGGGGCGCGAGCTATGGCTACACCTTC | CASRGTGGASYGYTF
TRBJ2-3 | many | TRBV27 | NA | TGTGCCAGCAGTTTGCAGGTGGGGGATACGCAGTATTTT | CASSLQVGDTQYF
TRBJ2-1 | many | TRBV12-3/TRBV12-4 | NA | TGTGCCAGCAGGACTAGATCCAATGAGCAGTTCTTC | CASRTRSNEQFF
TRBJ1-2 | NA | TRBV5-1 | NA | TGCGCCAGCCACCCTGGGGGCGATGGCTACACCTTC | CASHPGGDGYTF
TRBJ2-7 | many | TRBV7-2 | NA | TGTGCCAGCAGCGATCGCTACGAGCAGTACTTC | CASSDRYEQYF
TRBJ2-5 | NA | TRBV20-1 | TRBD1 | TGCAGTGCCGCCGGACAGGGAGTCTTTTTAGAGACCCAGTACTTC | CSAAGQGVFLETQYF
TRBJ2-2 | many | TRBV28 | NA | TGTGCCAGCGTTCCCGGTAGGATCAGCGGGGAGCTGTTTTTT | CASVPGRISGELFF
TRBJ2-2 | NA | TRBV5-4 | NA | TGTGCCAGCAGCCCTCTGGCGGGTGGGGACACCGGGGAGCTGTTTTTT | CASSPLAGGDTGELFF
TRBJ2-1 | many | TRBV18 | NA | TGTGCCAGCTCACCCCCCGGACCTTCTCAGTTCTTC | CASSPPGPSQFF